The 13 T cell receptor beta chains below all came from one sample that was sequenced in a study of PD-1 blockade in mismatch repair-deficient tumors. Measured with immunoSEQ multiplex PCR; TCRdb has only the in-frame clones, and not every one. Of roughly 120,000 clones listed, about 90% are singletons. Sequencing used peripheral blood, obtained roughly 67 weeks after starting pembrolizumab. These receptors were obtained from an adult with mismatch repair-deficient cancer.

The chain links TRBV2 to TRBJ2-3, with unresolved D. CDR3 size: 11 residues. CDR1 SNHLY and CDR2 FYNNEI come from the germline V gene. V gave up 8 bases and J gave up 6 bases, with 9 bases separating them. The CDR3 protein is CASFTGDTQYF. In DNA form, the CDR3 reads TGTGCCAGCTTCACTGGGGATACGCAGTATTTT.

This clone has just one count. J is TRBJ2-3 and V is TRBV28, with 11 bases identical to TRBD2. V shed 2 bases and J 3 bases; nucleotides not matched to a gene: 4. Germline V gene lookup returns CDR1 MDHEN and CDR2 SYDVKM. The CDR3 covers 16 residues. The CDR3: CASSLPLAGGTDTQYF. CDR3 nucleotide sequence: TGTGCCAGCAGTTTACCTCTAGCGGGAGGAACAGATACGCAGTATTTT. Supplemented by reference TRBV28 and TRBJ2-3, the full variable domain reads DVKVTQSSRYLVKRTGEKVFLECVQDMDHENMFWYRQDPGLGLRLIYFSYDVKMKEKGDIPEGYSVSREKKERFSLILESASTNQTSMYLCASSLPLAGGTDTQYFGPGTRLTVL.

A note on this clone: This sample includes further DNA sequences coding for the same CDR3. The chain combines TRBV5-6 with TRBJ2-7; D gene uncertain. With 1 base removed from V and 2 bases from J, the gap between germline ends came to 4 bases. Germline values: CDR1 SGHDT, CDR2 YYEEEE. The length of the CDR3 is 12 residues. The CDR3 loop is CASSLLAYEQYF. CDR3 nucleotides: TGTGCCAGCAGCTTGTTAGCCTACGAGCAGTACTTC.

The chain links TRBV7-9 to TRBJ2-5, with TRBD1 matching over 8 bases. The ends lost 4 bases at V and 1 base at J; junction bases unmatched: 5. CDR1 SEHNR and CDR2 FQNEAQ come from the germline V gene (reference sequence). This CDR3 is built from 15 residues. The CDR3 region is CASSSDRAAQETQYF. The CDR3 region has the DNA TGTGCCAGCAGCTCGGACAGGGCGGCCCAAGAGACCCAGTACTTC.

This chain uses TRBV30 with TRBJ2-7; 8 bases agree with TRBD2. Unmatched junction bases numbered 7, after V lost 4 bases and J lost 2 bases. Germline CDR1 reads GTSNPN; CDR2 reads SVGIG (reference sequence). This CDR3 is 14 amino acids long. In DNA form, the CDR3 reads TGTGCCTGGATACCAGCGGGAGAAGCCTACGAGCAGTACTTC. The encoded protein is CAWIPAGEAYEQYF.

This clone was detected only a few times. This chain links TRBV28 with TRBJ2-7, with D maybe TRBD1 (6 bases). The CDR3 runs to 13 residues. The germline CDR1 and CDR2 sequences are MDHEN and SYDVKM. Trimming removed 11 bases at V and 3 bases at J, with 17 bases between. CDR3 protein: CAVETGPHYEQYF. DNA for the CDR3: TGTGCCGTAGAGACAGGCCCTCACTACGAGCAGTACTTC. Drawing the rest from reference TRBV28 and TRBJ2-7, the complete variable domain is DVKVTQSSRYLVKRTGEKVFLECVQDMDHENMFWYRQDPGLGLRLIYFSYDVKMKEKGDIPEGYSVSREKKERFSLILESASTNQTSMYLCAVETGPHYEQYFGPGTRLTVT.

V and J are TRBV5-1 and TRBJ2-7; TRBD2 might be the D (6 bases). The CDR3 covers 15 residues. V gave up 5 bases and J gave up 5 bases, with 20 bases separating them. Germline loops: CDR1 SGHRS, CDR2 YFSETQ. The CDR3 spells CASRLSLIRRDEQYF. CDR3 DNA sequence: TGCGCCAGCAGGTTAAGCTTAATTAGGAGGGACGAGCAGTACTTC.

The genes are TRBV7-9 and TRBJ2-3; 16 nucleotides agree with TRBD2. Germline V CDR1 and CDR2: SEHNR, FQNEAQ (reference sequence). V lost 2 bases, J lost 8 bases, and 10 bases stayed unmatched. The CDR3 length is 18 residues. The CDR3 DNA reads TGTGCCAGCAGCTTATTTCCGGGACTAGCGGGAGGGCAGGCTACGCAGTATTTT. This codes for CASSLFPGLAGGQATQYF. Using reference TRBV7-9 and TRBJ2-3 for the parts outside the CDR3, the full variable domain is DTGVSQNPRHKITKRGQNVTFRCDPISEHNRLYWYRQTLGQGPEFLTYFQNEAQLEKSRLLSDRFSAERPKGSFSTLEIQRTEQGDSAMYLCASSLFPGLAGGQATQYFGPGTRLTVL.

The rearrangement links TRBV6-6 to TRBJ2-7; no firm D call. Trimming shortened V by 6 bases and J by 0 bases, and 6 bases separated the two germline ends. The CDR3 totals 12 residues. Germline lookup yields CDR1 MNHNY and CDR2 SVGAGI (reference sequence). CDR3 residues: CASRGNSYEQYF. CDR3 DNA sequence: TGTGCCAGCAGGGGCAACTCCTACGAGCAGTACTTC.

The genes are TRBV4-2 and TRBJ1-2, with D unresolved. This CDR3 spans 14 amino acids. V lost 0 bases, J lost 7 bases, and 12 bases lay in between. CDR1 is LGHNA and CDR2 is YNFKEQ in the germline V gene. CDR3 sequence reads: CASSQDTPRSGYTF. CDR3 DNA sequence: TGTGCCAGCAGCCAAGATACCCCGCGGTCTGGCTACACCTTC.

V gene TRBV25-1 combines with J gene TRBJ2-5; D is perhaps TRBD1 or TRBD2 (5 bases each). The length of the CDR3 is 13 residues. CDR1 and CDR2 (germline): MGHDK, SYGVNS. Deletions cut 6 bases from V and 5 bases from J, with 13 bases between. The CDR3 sequence is CASSDRGDETQYF. The CDR3 DNA reads TGTGCCAGCAGCGACCGGGGCGATGAGACCCAGTACTTC.

The V call is TRBV6-5, the J call TRBJ1-1, with D hard to call. Germline V gene lookup returns CDR1 MNHEY and CDR2 SVGAGI. The CDR3 covers 13 residues. Trimming shortened V by 2 bases and J by 0 bases, and 4 bases separated the two germline ends. The CDR3 region is CASSYDLNTEAFF. Here the CDR3 DNA reads TGTGCCAGCAGTTACGATCTGAACACTGAAGCTTTCTTT.

The genes are TRBV30 and TRBJ2-7; D not certain. V lost 0 bases and J 0 bases, leaving 12 bases between the germline ends. The CDR3 is 15 residues long. The V gene's germline CDR1 is GTSNPN and CDR2 SVGIG (reference sequence). The CDR3 nucleotides are TGTGCCTGGAGTGTACCCTACCATAGCTCCTACGAGCAGTACTTC. Its translation: CAWSVPYHSSYEQYF.